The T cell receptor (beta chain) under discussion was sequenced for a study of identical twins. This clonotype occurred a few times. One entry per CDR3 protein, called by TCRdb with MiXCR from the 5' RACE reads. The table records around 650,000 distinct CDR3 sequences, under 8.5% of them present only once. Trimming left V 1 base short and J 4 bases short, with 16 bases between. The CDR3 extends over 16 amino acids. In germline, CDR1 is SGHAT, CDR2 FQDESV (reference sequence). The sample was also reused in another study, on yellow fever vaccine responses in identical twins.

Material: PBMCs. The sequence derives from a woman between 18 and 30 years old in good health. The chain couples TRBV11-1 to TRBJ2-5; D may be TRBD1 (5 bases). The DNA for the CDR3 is TGTGCCAGCAGCTTAGATGGGGCGTTGGTGGCAGAGACCCAGTACTTC. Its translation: CASSLDGALVAETQYF. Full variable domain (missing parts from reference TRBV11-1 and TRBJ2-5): EAEVAQSPRYKITEKSQAVAFWCDPISGHATLYWYRQILGQGPELLVQFQDESVVDDSQLPKDRFSAERLKGVDSTLKIQPAELGDSAMYLCASSLDGALVAETQYFGPGTRLLVL.